Presented here are 8 T cell receptor beta chains from one specimen sequenced in a study of graft-versus-host responses after intestinal transplantation. Libraries were prepared by immunoSEQ multiplex PCR; TCRdb keeps only in-frame clonotypes and omits some of them. The data hold roughly 8,600 clones, with about 90% observed a single time. This sample comprised PBMCs, obtained approximately 32 days after intestinal transplant. The receptors derive from a human patient who received an intestinal transplant, so some T cells may come from the graft donor.

V usage is TRBV5-6 and J usage is TRBJ2-5, with D tentatively TRBD1 or TRBD2 (6 bases each). The V and J ends lost 4 bases and 4 bases respectively, with 17 bases between them. Germline loops: CDR1 SGHDT, CDR2 YYEEEE. The CDR3 has 15 residues. CDR3 amino acids: CASSLSRGGGETQYF. DNA of the CDR3: TGTGCCAGCAGCCTTTCCAGGGGAGGAGGAGAGACCCAGTACTTC.

The chain joins TRBV9 to TRBJ1-1, with a weak D call TRBD1 (6 bases). The CDR3 sequence is 18 residues long. From germline, CDR1 is SGDLS and CDR2 YYNGEE. Between the trimmed V and J ends, which lost 4 bases and 0 bases, there was a span of 22 bases. In nucleotides, the CDR3 is TGTGCCAGCAGCCCCGACCTTTTGGGGGGGGGCCTGAACACTGAAGCTTTCTTT. Translating it yields CASSPDLLGGGLNTEAFF.

This chain uses TRBV5-8 with TRBJ1-1; D unresolved. The V end lost 2 bases, the J end lost 1 base, and 21 bases lay between the germline ends. Germline V gives CDR1 SGHTS, CDR2 YDEGEE. This CDR3 comprises 18 residues. In DNA form, the CDR3 reads TGTGCCAGCAGCTTTGGCAAAACCATGAACCCAGCGAACACTGAAGCTTTCTTT. This gives the protein CASSFGKTMNPANTEAFF.

This clone was observed once. The V and J genes are TRBV12-5 and TRBJ2-2; D might be TRBD1 or TRBD2, each matching 5 bases. Germline loops: CDR1 LGHNT, CDR2 FRNRAP. The V gene lost 0 bases and the J gene lost 6 bases, with 8 bases spanning the gap. The CDR3 totals 14 residues. The CDR3 sequence is CASGLVLGAGELFF. The CDR3 nucleotides are TGTGCTAGTGGTTTGGTACTGGGGGCCGGGGAGCTGTTTTTT. Supplemented by reference TRBV12-5 and TRBJ2-2, the full variable domain reads DARVTQTPRHKVTEMGQEVTMRCQPILGHNTVFWYRQTMMQGLELLAYFRNRAPLDDSGMPKDRFSAEMPDATLATLKIQPSEPRDSAVYFCASGLVLGAGELFFGEGSRLTVL.

The chain is built from TRBV7-9 and TRBJ1-2, with D hard to call. CDR1 SEHNR and CDR2 FQNEAQ come from the germline V gene (reference sequence). Trimming left V 7 bases short and J 4 bases short, with 25 bases between. There are 17 residues in the CDR3. CDR3 coding DNA: TGTGCCAGCACCTTTACACGAGAGGGCGATCCTACCTATGGCTACACCTTC. Protein sequence: CASTFTREGDPTYGYTF. Complete variable domain (other parts from reference TRBV7-9 and TRBJ1-2): DTGVSQNPRHKITKRGQNVTFRCDPISEHNRLYWYRQTLGQGPEFLTYFQNEAQLEKSRLLSDRFSAERPKGSFSTLEIQRTEQGDSAMYLCASTFTREGDPTYGYTFGSGTRLTVV.

The rearrangement joins TRBV21-1 to TRBJ2-7; TRBD1, the table's D call, lacks a check against the DNA. TRBV21-1 is noted as a pseudogene. CDR3 length: 15 amino acids. The CDR3 DNA sequence: TGTGCCAGCAGCACCCAGACAGGGTCGACCTACGAGCAGTACTTC. Translated, it gives CASSTQTGSTYEQYF.

This clone was counted once. The chain is built from TRBV7-9 and TRBJ2-5; a weak D match, TRBD1 (5 bases). The CDR3 covers 15 residues. Germline V gene data show CDR1 as SEHNR and CDR2 as FQNEAQ (reference sequence). V was pared by 4 bases and J by 2 bases, with 14 bases between. CDR3 DNA: TGTGCCAGCAGCTCAAAGGGGTACAAACAAGAGACCCAGTACTTC. Its protein is CASSSKGYKQETQYF.

This clone was found a few times. The chain is built from TRBV27 and TRBJ2-7, with TRBD1 as a possible D gene (6 bases). Trimming stripped 8 bases from V and 6 bases from J, with 20 bases between. Germline assignment: CDR1 MNHEY and CDR2 SMNVEV (reference sequence). This CDR3 spans 14 amino acids. CDR3 sequence: CASSPSLMGAEQYF. CDR3 bases: TGTGCCAGCTCTCCTTCTTTGATGGGGGCCGAGCAGTACTTC.